Listed below are T cell receptor beta chains from one sample, sequenced in a study of CD4+ T cells in melanoma. Clones were read by immunoSEQ multiplex PCR, and TCRdb kept only the in-frame ones, dropping some. The sample includes around 16,000 clones, approximately 79% seen only once; the top ten take roughly 12%. The sequencing input was cells from a culture (not recorded whether cultured in vitro). Receptors originate from a human donor with melanoma. Each CDR3 is given with its conserved first and last residue. The D gene is left open where the match is weak. The size of a clone is reported for some rows only, either as once, few or many, or as a class for expanded clones.

.,.,TRBJ2-3,TRBV19,TGTGCCAGTAGCTCCGCGGCTGGGGGGAGCACAGATACGCAGTATTTT,CASSSAAGGSTDTQYF
.,TRBD1,TRBJ1-6,TRBV4-1,TGCGCCAGCAGCCGGTCCCGGGACAGTAGCTCCTATAATTCACCCCTCCACTTT,CASSRSRDSSSYNSPLHF
.,.,TRBJ1-4,TRBV14,TGTGCCAGCAGCCAGAGGACAAGGGGTGATGAAAAACTGTTTTTT,CASSQRTRGDEKLFF
.,TRBD1,TRBJ2-5,TRBV11-2,TGTGCCAGCAGCCTACAGGGGGAGGCCCAAGAGACCCAGTACTTC,CASSLQGEAQETQYF
.,.,TRBJ2-6,TRBV6-5,TGTGCCAGCAGTTACGCTGGGGCCAACGTCCTGACTTTC,CASSYAGANVLTF
.,.,TRBJ1-2,TRBV19,TGTGCCAGTAGAGGGACATTCACAAACTATGGCTACACCTTC,CASRGTFTNYGYTF
.,TRBD2,TRBJ2-7,TRBV7-3,TGTGCCAGCAGCCCAAATCGGGCGGGGGAGAGTGAGCAGTACTTC,CASSPNRAGESEQYF
.,.,TRBJ1-2,TRBV19,TGTGCCAGTAGTATCGGACAACAGGTCACCGGCTATGGCTACACCTTC,CASSIGQQVTGYGYTF
.,.,TRBJ2-1,TRBV5-1,TGCGCCAGCAGCTCGTCGACCCGCGGAAGCAATGAGCAGTTCTTC,CASSSSTRGSNEQFF
.,.,TRBJ2-1,TRBV4-2,TGTGCCAGCAGCCAAGATGGAGGGGAACCGACGAGGTTCTTC,CASSQDGGEPTRFF
.,.,TRBJ2-7,TRBV10-3,TGTGCCATCAGTCGAGCAGGGTATAATTCCGAGCAGTACTTC,CAISRAGYNSEQYF
.,.,TRBJ2-3,TRBV11-2,TGTGCCAGCAGCTTAAGGCCAGGGAGGACAGATACGCAGTATTTT,CASSLRPGRTDTQYF
.,.,TRBJ1-2,TRBV5-1,TGCGCCAGCAGCTTGGGTGGGGACCCAAGGAGCTATGGCTACACCTTC,CASSLGGDPRSYGYTF
once,.,TRBJ2-5,TRBV10-3,TGTGCCAGCAGTCCTGGTGTTGGGGGGCGGGAGACCCAGTACTTC,CASSPGVGGRETQYF
.,.,TRBJ2-2,TRBV19,TGTGCCAGTAGTAAGAAGGTGGGCAGGGCGAACACCGGGGAGCTGTTTTTT,CASSKKVGRANTGELFF
.,.,TRBJ2-7,TRBV4-1,TGCGCCAGCAGCCAAGCTCCTCTTGGGTGGCAGGCAACCTACGAGCAGTACTTC,CASSQAPLGWQATYEQYF
few,TRBD1,TRBJ2-7,TRBV19,TGTGCCAGTAGTCGGGACAGGGGACCCGAGCAGTACTTC,CASSRDRGPEQYF
.,.,TRBJ2-3,TRBV7-9,TGTGCCAGCAGCTTTAGCGGCCCCACAGATACGCAGTATTTT,CASSFSGPTDTQYF
.,TRBD2,TRBJ2-1,TRBV2,TGTGCCAGCAGGGTAACCGGGACTATAGTTAATGAGCAGTTCTTC,CASRVTGTIVNEQFF
.,TRBD1,TRBJ1-2,TRBV6-5,TGTGCCAGCAGTTCCCTGGACAGGAATGGCTACACCTTC,CASSSLDRNGYTF
.,TRBD1,TRBJ1-2,TRBV5-4,TGTGCCAGCAGCTTGCCCCCCTCCGGGACAGCGAACTATGGCTACACCTTC,CASSLPPSGTANYGYTF
.,.,TRBJ1-5,TRBV5-1,TGCGCCAGCAGTAGGTGGCCGGGAGAACAGCCCCAGCATTTT,CASSRWPGEQPQHF
.,.,TRBJ1-5,TRBV2,TGTGCCAGTAGTGAGGAGAGAAATCAGCCCCAGCATTTT,CASSEERNQPQHF
.,.,TRBJ2-1,TRBV9,TGTGCCAGCAGCCCCAGCGGTCGGTCCTACAATGAGCAGTTCTTC,CASSPSGRSYNEQFF
.,TRBD1,TRBJ2-2,TRBV23-1,TGCGCCAGCAGTCCCCGAGACAGGGAGAATCTGGGCACCGGGGAGCTGTTTTTT,CASSPRDRENLGTGELFF
.,TRBD1,TRBJ2-3,TRBV5-1,TGCGCCAGCAGCTTGGACAGGGGGGACACAGATACGCAGTATTTT,CASSLDRGDTDTQYF
once,.,TRBJ2-5,TRBV2,TGTGCCGGGGTGGGACTTTACCAAGAGACCCAGTACTTC,CAGVGLYQETQYF
.,.,TRBJ2-2,TRBV12-5,TGTGCTAGTGGTTTGGTACTCTCTAGGGTTAACACCGGGGAGCTGTTTTTT,CASGLVLSRVNTGELFF
.,TRBD1,TRBJ2-1,TRBV15,TGTGCCACCAGCAGTAACAGGGGCAATGAGCAGTTCTTC,CATSSNRGNEQFF
.,.,TRBJ1-6,TRBV6-1,TGTGCCAGCAGTGAATCCGGCTGGACAGTTAGATCACCCCTCCACTTT,CASSESGWTVRSPLHF